This passage covers 15 T cell receptor beta chains from one sample sequenced in a study of beta chain features in type 1 diabetes. Sequencing targeted expressed TCRB transcripts, as all isolated RNA had been reverse transcribed. Generated by immunoSEQ multiplex PCR, the TCRdb table keeps only in-frame clones and is missing some. The sample comprises hundreds of thousands of clones, 15% to 17% of which are singletons, and about 0.093% rests with the top ten. Material for sequencing was naive CD4+ T cells from blood. The receptors shown here come from a young man in good health.

This chain links TRBV6-5 with TRBJ2-2; D possibly uses TRBD1 or TRBD2 (6 bases each). This CDR3 has 15 residues. Germline assignment: CDR1 MNHEY and CDR2 SVGAGI. V lost 5 bases to trimming and J lost 3 bases, with 13 bases between them. The CDR3 nucleotides read TGTGCCAGCAGTCTACAGGGACTGTACACCGGGGAGCTGTTTTTT. Translated, it gives CASSLQGLYTGELFF.

The gene calls are TRBV7-9 and TRBJ2-6; D not resolved. V was pared by 2 bases and J by 3 bases, with 8 bases between. The CDR3 runs 15 residues. CDR1 and CDR2 from the germline V gene are SEHNR and FQNEAQ (reference sequence). CDR3 coding DNA: TGTGCCAGCAGCTTAAATTTTTATGGGGCCAACGTCCTGACTTTC. Its translation: CASSLNFYGANVLTF.

In its sample, this clone was seen a few times. The genes are TRBV4-2 and TRBJ2-6, with D possibly matching TRBD2 (5 bases). The germline CDR1 and CDR2 sequences are LGHNA and YNFKEQ. The CDR3 covers 14 residues. V gave up 8 bases and J gave up 0 bases, with 8 bases separating them. The CDR3 DNA follows: TGTGCCAGCCGGGGTGGCTCTGGGGCCAACGTCCTGACTTTC. Amino acids: CASRGGSGANVLTF.

This clone has more than one count but fewer than ten. The chain links TRBV20-1 to TRBJ2-7, with 7 bases aligning to TRBD2. The junction had 4 bases not matched to a gene; V was cut back by 7 bases and J by 4 bases. The germline V gene encodes CDR1 DFQATT and CDR2 SNEGSKA (reference sequence). CDR3 length equals 11 residues. The chain's CDR3 is CSGGRAYEQYF. The CDR3 DNA reads as TGCAGTGGGGGGAGGGCGTACGAGCAGTACTTC.

In its sample, this clone was seen a few times. V is TRBV7-9 and J is TRBJ2-3; 8 bases fit TRBD1. Losses at the gene ends were 10 bases for V and 1 base for J; bases not matched to a gene: 4. The V gene's germline CDR1 is SEHNR and CDR2 FQNEAQ (reference sequence). This CDR3 region has 13 residues. CDR3 residues: CATSTGGTDTQYF. CDR3 nucleotide sequence: TGTGCCACCTCGACAGGGGGCACAGATACGCAGTATTTT.

This clone came up a few times. The V and J genes are TRBV2 and TRBJ2-5; tentatively, D is TRBD1 (5 bases). V gave up 7 bases and J gave up 10 bases, with 19 bases separating them. The CDR3 length is 13 residues. Germline V CDR1 and CDR2: SNHLY, FYNNEI. The CDR3 region is CASKLDGPRDQYF. The CDR3 DNA follows: TGTGCCAGCAAACTCGATGGACCCAGGGACCAGTACTTC.

This clone has just a few counts. The J gene is TRBJ1-1, the V gene TRBV6-1; TRBD1 matches 7 bases. With V trimmed by 4 bases and J by 5 bases, 4 bases remained unmatched. The CDR3 covers 13 residues. Germline-derived CDR1 and CDR2 are MNHNS and SASEGT. The CDR3 region is CASSGRDSTEAFF. The DNA for the CDR3 is TGTGCCAGCAGTGGCCGGGACAGTACTGAAGCTTTCTTT.

J is TRBJ1-2 and V is TRBV18; D gene unclear. Germline V CDR1 and CDR2: KGHSH, LQKENI. The V gene lost 6 bases and the J gene lost 6 bases, with 17 bases spanning the gap. The CDR3 runs to 14 residues. CDR3 residues: CASSLQSGKDGYTF. The CDR3 nucleotides read TGTGCCAGCTCCCTCCAGTCCGGAAAAGATGGCTACACCTTC.

The rearrangement uses TRBV27 and TRBJ2-4, with D unresolved. V gave up 3 bases and J gave up 0 bases, with 15 bases separating them. Looked up from germline, CDR1 is MNHEY and CDR2 is SMNVEV (reference sequence). The CDR3 consists of 17 residues. CDR3 in amino acids: CASSFWAVPLAKNIQYF. The CDR3 DNA reads as TGTGCCAGCAGTTTTTGGGCCGTTCCTTTAGCCAAAAACATTCAGTACTTC.

This clone was seen a few times. This sequence joins TRBV5-4 and TRBJ2-7, with D possibly matching TRBD2 (6 bases). This CDR3 region has 15 residues. V was trimmed by 5 bases and J by 11 bases, leaving 26 bases between them. Germline V lookup: CDR1 SGHNT, CDR2 YYREEE (reference sequence). CDR3 sequence reads: CASSLRVRDPAREYF. The CDR3 nucleotides are TGTGCCAGCAGTCTCAGGGTGCGGGACCCCGCTAGGGAGTACTTC.

This clone has more than one count but fewer than ten. The chain uses TRBV28 and TRBJ2-7, with D tentatively TRBD2 (7 bases). From germline, CDR1 is MDHEN and CDR2 SYDVKM. The CDR3 runs to 13 residues. Trimming cost V 7 bases and J 5 bases, with 15 bases left between them. CDR3 region: CASTQTGGHEQYF. As DNA, the CDR3 is TGTGCCAGCACCCAGACGGGGGGCCACGAGCAGTACTTC.

V is TRBV2 and J is TRBJ2-5; no clear D. V was cut by 1 base and J by 0 bases, with 3 bases left in between. Germline loops: CDR1 SNHLY, CDR2 FYNNEI. The CDR3 length is 13 residues. For the CDR3, the DNA is TGTGCCAGCAGTGAAGGGTACCAAGAGACCCAGTACTTC. This sequence encodes CASSEGYQETQYF.

This clone was detected only a few times. The CDR3 protein is CASSGLAGGPADEQFF. CDR3 nucleotide sequence: TGTGCCAGCAGCGGGTTAGCGGGAGGGCCCGCAGACGAGCAGTTCTTC. The genes are TRBV5-6 and TRBJ2-1, with 11 bases fitting TRBD2. J gave up 10 bases and V 4 bases, and 13 bases lay outside the gene matches. Per the germline V gene, CDR1 is SGHDT and CDR2 is YYEEEE. The CDR3 spans 16 residues.

This chain joins TRBV7-8 and TRBJ2-1; the D gene is possibly TRBD1 (7 bases). The CDR3 runs to 17 residues. Germline loops: CDR1 SGHVS, CDR2 FQNEAQ. The V end lost 1 base, the J end lost 1 base, and 14 bases lay between the germline ends. CDR3 loop: CASSLGMTGTSYNEQFF. The CDR3 nucleotides read TGTGCCAGCAGCTTAGGTATGACAGGGACTTCCTACAATGAGCAGTTCTTC.

This clone has more than one count but fewer than ten. The J gene is TRBJ2-6, the V gene TRBV2; TRBD1 matches at 11 bases. Germline-derived CDR1 and CDR2 are SNHLY and FYNNEI. Unmatched junction bases numbered 5, after V lost 4 bases and J lost 0 bases. CDR3 length: 18 residues. The CDR3 nucleotides are TGTGCCAGCAGTGCCCTGGACAGGGGGCGCTCTGGGGCCAACGTCCTGACTTTC. It is translated as CASSALDRGRSGANVLTF.